This TCR beta chain emerged from a study of blood T cells in healthy people across ages. A sample-barcoded 5' primer and a J-beta primer mix were used in a second PCR of about 7 to 11 cycles. TCRdb re-derived calls from the 5' RACE reads in MiXCR, one entry per CDR3 protein. The repertoire holds 800,000 to 1,300,000 distinct CDR3 sequences, with under 30% as singletons. Trimming cost V 6 bases and J 9 bases, with 21 bases left between them. The CDR3 totals 15 residues. The same specimen was also included in a second study, on T cells of mothers and their children.

The receptor comes from a girl aged 2-15 years in good health. The chain uses TRBV12-3 or TRBV12-4 and TRBJ1-5; weak D call: TRBD1 (5 bases). Input material: blood. Here the CDR3 reads CASSSTTGLPGPQHF. Here the CDR3 DNA reads TGTGCCAGCAGCTCCACCACAGGTCTCCCGGGGCCCCAGCATTTT.